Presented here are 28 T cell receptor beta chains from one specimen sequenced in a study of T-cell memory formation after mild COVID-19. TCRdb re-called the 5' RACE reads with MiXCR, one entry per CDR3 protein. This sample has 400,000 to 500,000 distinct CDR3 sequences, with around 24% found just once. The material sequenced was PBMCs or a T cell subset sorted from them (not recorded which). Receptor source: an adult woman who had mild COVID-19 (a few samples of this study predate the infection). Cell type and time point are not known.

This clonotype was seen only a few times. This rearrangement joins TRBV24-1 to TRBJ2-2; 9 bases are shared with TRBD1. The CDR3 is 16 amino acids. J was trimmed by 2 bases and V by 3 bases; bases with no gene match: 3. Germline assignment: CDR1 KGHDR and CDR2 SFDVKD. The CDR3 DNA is TGTGCCACCAGTGATCGGGGACAGGGAAACACCGGGGAGCTGTTTTTT. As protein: CATSDRGQGNTGELFF.

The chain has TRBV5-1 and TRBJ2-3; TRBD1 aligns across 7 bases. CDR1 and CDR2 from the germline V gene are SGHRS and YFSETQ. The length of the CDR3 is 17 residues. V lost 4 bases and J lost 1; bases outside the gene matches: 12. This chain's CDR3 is CASSAGTVGSRTDTQYF. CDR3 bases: TGCGCCAGCAGCGCCGGGACAGTAGGCTCTCGCACAGATACGCAGTATTTT.

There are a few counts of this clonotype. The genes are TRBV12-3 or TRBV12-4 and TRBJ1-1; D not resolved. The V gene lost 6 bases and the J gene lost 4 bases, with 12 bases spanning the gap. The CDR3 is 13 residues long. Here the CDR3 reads CASSTRAVTEAFF. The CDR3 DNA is TGTGCCAGCAGCACCAGAGCGGTCACTGAAGCTTTCTTT.

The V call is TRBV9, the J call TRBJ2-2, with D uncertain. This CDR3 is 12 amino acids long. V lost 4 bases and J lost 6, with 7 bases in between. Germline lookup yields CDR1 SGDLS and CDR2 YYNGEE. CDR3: CASSSQPGELFF. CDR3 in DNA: TGTGCCAGCAGCTCTCAGCCCGGGGAGCTGTTTTTT.

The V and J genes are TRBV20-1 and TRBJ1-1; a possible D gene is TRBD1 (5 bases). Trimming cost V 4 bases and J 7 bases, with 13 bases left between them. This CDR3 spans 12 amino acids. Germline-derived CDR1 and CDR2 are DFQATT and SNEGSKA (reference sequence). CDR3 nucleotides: TGCAGTGCTAACCGAAACGGGGGTGAAGCTTTCTTT. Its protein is CSANRNGGEAFF.

The CDR3 coding sequence is TGTGCCAGCAGGAAACCGGGACAGGGGGAAGCTTTCTTT. As protein: CASRKPGQGEAFF. V usage is TRBV6-1 and J usage is TRBJ1-1; TRBD1 agrees at 10 bases. Germline CDR1 MNHNS, CDR2 SASEGT. The trim removed 6 bases at V and 8 bases at J, leaving 6 bases unmatched. This CDR3 comprises 13 residues.

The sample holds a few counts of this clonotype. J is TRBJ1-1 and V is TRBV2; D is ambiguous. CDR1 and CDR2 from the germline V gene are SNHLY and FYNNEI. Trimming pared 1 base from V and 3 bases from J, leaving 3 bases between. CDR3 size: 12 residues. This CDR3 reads CASSEDDTEAFF. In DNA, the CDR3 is TGTGCCAGCAGTGAAGATGACACTGAAGCTTTCTTT.

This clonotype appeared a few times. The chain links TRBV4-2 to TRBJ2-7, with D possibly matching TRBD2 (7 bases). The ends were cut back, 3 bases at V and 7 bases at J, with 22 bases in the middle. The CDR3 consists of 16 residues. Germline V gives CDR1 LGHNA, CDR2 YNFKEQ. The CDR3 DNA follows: TGTGCCAGCAGCCAGGGAAAGGGGGGGGGCCCGGAGGAGCAGTACTTC. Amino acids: CASSQGKGGGPEEQYF.

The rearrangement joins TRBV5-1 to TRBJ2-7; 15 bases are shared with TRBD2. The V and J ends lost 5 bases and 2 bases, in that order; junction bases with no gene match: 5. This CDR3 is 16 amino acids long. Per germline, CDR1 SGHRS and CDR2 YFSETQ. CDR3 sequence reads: CASRWTSGGAPYEQYF. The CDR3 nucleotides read TGCGCCAGCAGGTGGACTAGCGGGGGGGCCCCCTACGAGCAGTACTTC.

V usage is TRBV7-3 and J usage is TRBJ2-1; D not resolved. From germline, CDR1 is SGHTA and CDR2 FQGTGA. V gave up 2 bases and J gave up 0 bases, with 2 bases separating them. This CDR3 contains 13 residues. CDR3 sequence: CASSLYSYNEQFF. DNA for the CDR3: TGTGCCAGCAGCTTATACTCCTACAATGAGCAGTTCTTC.

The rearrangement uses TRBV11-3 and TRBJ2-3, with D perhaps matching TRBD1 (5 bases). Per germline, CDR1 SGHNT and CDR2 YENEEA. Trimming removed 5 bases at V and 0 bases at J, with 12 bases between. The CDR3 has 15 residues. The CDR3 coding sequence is TGTGCCAGCAGCCGGACCCCAGGGAGCACAGATACGCAGTATTTT. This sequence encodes CASSRTPGSTDTQYF.

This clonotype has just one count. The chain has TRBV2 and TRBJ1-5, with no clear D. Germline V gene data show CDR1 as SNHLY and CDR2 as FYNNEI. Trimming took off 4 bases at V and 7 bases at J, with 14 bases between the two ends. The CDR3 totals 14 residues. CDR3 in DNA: TGTGCCAGCAGTGCGACTCAGAGACGACAGCCCCAGCATTTT. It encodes CASSATQRRQPQHF. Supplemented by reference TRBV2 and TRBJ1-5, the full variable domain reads EPEVTQTPSHQVTQMGQEVILRCVPISNHLYFYWYRQILGQKVEFLVSFYNNEISEKSEIFDDQFSVERPDGSNFTLKIRSTKLEDSAMYFCASSATQRRQPQHFGDGTRLSIL.

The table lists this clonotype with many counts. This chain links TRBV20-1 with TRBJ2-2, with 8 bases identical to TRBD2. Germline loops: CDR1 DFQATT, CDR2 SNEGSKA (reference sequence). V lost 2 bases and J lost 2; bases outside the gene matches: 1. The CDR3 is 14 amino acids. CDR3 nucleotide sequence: TGCAGTGCTAGAAGCGGGGGAAACACCGGGGAGCTGTTTTTT. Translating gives CSARSGGNTGELFF.

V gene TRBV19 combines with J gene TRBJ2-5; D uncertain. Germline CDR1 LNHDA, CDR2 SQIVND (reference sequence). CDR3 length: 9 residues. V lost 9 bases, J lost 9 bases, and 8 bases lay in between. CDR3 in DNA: TGTGCCAGGAGACCGGCCCAGTACTTC. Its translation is CARRPAQYF.

For the CDR3, the DNA is TGTGCCAGCAGCTTAGTTGCGGGAAATGGCTACAATGAGCAGTTCTTC. Translation: CASSLVAGNGYNEQFF. The rearrangement links TRBV7-9 to TRBJ2-1; possible D gene TRBD2, 6 bases. This CDR3 is 16 amino acids long. CDR1 and CDR2 (germline): SEHNR, FQNEAQ (reference sequence). Trimming took 1 base from V and 3 from J, leaving 13 bases between them.

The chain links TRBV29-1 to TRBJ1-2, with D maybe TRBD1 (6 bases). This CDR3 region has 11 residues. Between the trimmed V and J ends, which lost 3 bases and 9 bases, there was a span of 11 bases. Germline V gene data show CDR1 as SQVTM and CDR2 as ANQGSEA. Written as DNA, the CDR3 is TGCAGCGTTGACGCTTGGGACAGCTACACCTTC. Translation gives CSVDAWDSYTF. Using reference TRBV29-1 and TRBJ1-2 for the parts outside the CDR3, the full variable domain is SAVISQKPSRDICQRGTSLTIQCQVDSQVTMMFWYRQQPGQSLTLIATANQGSEATYESGFVIDKFPISRPNLTFSTLTVSNMSPEDSSIYLCSVDAWDSYTFGSGTRLTVV.

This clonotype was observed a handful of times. CDR3 coding DNA: TGTGCCAGCAGCTTAGTCAGGGGAGTCACTGAAGCTTTCTTT. It codes for CASSLVRGVTEAFF. V and J are TRBV7-2 and TRBJ1-1, with a weak D call TRBD1 (6 bases). In germline, CDR1 is SGHTA, CDR2 FQGNSA. CDR3 length equals 14 residues. V lost 1 base to trimming and J lost 4 bases, with 10 bases between them.

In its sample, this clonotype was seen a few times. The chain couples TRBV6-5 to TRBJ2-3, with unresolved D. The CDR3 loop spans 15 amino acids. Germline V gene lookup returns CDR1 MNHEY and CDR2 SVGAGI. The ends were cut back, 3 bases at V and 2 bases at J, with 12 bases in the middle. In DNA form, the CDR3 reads TGTGCCAGCAGTTATGGGCGGAAGACCACAGATACGCAGTATTTT. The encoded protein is CASSYGRKTTDTQYF.

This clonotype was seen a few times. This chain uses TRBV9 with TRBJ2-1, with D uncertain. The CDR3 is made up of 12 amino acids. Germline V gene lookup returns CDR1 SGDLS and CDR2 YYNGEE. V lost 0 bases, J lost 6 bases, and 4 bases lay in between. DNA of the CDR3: TGTGCCAGCAGCGTAGTAACCAATGAGCAGTTCTTC. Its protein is CASSVVTNEQFF.

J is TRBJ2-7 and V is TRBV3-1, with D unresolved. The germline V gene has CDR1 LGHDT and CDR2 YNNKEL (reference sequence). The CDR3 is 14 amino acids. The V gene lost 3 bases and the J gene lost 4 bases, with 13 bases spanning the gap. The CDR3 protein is CASSHPGYTYEQYF. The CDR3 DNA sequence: TGTGCCAGCAGCCACCCCGGTTATACTTACGAGCAGTACTTC.

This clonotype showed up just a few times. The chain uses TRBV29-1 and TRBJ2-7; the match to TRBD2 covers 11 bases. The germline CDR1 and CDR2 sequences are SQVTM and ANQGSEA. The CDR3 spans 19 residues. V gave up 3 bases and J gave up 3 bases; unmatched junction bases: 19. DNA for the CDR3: TGCAGCGTTGAGTTGGTCGCTAGCGGGAGGCCGGAGGTCGACTACGAGCAGTACTTC. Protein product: CSVELVASGRPEVDYEQYF.

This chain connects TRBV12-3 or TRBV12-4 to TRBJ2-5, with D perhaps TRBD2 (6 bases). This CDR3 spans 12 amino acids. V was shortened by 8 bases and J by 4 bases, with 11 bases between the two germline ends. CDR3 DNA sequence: TGTGCCAGCGGCGGGGAAAGAGAGACCCAGTACTTC. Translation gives CASGGERETQYF.

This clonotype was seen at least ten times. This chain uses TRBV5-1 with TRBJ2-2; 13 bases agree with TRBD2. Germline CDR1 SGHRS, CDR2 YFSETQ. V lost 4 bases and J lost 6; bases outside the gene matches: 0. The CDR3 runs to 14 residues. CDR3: CASSGTSGAGELFF. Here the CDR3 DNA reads TGCGCCAGCAGCGGGACTAGCGGGGCCGGGGAGCTGTTTTTT.

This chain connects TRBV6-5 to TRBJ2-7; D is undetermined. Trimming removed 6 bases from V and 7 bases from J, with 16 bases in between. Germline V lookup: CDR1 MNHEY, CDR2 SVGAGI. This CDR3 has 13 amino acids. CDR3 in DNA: TGTGCCAGCAGACCGGGCCGCACCGGTGAGCAGTACTTC. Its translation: CASRPGRTGEQYF.

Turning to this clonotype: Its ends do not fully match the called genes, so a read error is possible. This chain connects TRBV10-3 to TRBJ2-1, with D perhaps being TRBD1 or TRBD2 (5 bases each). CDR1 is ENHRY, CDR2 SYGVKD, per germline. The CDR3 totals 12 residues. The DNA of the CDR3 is TGTGCCATCAGTGAGCCGGGGACCACCACGATCTTC. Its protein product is CAISEPGTTTIF.

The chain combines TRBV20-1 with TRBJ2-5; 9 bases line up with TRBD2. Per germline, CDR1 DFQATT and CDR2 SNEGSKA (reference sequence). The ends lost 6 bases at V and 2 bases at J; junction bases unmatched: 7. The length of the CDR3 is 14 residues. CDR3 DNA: TGCAGTGCGCACGGGACTAGCCCACAAGAGACCCAGTACTTC. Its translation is CSAHGTSPQETQYF.

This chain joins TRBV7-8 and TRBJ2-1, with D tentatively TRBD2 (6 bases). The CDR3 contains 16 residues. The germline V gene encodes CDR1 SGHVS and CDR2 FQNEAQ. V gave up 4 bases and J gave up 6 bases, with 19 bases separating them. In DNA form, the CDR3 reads TGTGCCAGCAGCTCCACCGCGACTAGAGGGGTCAATGAGCAGTTCTTC. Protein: CASSSTATRGVNEQFF.

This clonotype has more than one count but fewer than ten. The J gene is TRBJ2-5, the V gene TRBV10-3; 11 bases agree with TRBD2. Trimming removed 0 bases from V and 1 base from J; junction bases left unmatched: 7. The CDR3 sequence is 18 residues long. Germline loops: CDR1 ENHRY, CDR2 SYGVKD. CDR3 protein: CAISESRLAGPGQETQYF. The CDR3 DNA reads TGTGCCATCAGTGAGTCTCGACTAGCGGGACCCGGCCAAGAGACCCAGTACTTC.